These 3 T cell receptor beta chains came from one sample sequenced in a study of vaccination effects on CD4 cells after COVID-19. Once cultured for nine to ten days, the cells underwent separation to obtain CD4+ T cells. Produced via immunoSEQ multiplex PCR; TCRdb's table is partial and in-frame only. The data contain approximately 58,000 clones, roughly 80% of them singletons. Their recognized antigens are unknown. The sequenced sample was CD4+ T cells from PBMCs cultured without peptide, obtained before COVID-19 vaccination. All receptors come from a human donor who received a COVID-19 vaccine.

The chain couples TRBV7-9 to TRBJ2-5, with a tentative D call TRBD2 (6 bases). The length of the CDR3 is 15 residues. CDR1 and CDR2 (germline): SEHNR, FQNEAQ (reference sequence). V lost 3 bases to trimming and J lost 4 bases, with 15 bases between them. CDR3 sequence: CASSFNPGRIETQYF. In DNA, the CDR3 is TGTGCCAGCAGCTTTAATCCGGGGAGGATAGAGACCCAGTACTTC.

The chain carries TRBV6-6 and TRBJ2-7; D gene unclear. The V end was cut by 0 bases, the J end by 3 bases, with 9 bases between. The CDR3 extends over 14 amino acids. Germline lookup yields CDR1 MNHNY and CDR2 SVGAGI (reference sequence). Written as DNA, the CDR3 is TGTGCCAGCAGTTACTCGGGCAGGAACTACGAGCAGTACGTC. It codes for CASSYSGRNYEQYV.

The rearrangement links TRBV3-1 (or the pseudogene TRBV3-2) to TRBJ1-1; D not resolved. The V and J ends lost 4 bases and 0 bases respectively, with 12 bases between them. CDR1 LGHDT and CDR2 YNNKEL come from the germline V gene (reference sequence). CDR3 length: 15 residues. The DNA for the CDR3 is TGTGCCAGCAGCCCCGTTCTGACGGTGAACACTGAAGCTTTCTTT. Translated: CASSPVLTVNTEAFF.